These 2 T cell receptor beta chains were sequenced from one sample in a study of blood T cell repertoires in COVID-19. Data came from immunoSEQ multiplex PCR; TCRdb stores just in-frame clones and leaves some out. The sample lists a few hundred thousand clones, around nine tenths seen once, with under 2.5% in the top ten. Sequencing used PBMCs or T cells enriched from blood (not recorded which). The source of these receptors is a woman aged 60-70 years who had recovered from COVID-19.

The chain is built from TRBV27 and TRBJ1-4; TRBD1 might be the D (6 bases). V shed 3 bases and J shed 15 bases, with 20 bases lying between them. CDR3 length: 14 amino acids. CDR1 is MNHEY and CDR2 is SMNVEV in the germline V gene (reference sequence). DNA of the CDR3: TGTGCCAGCAGTTTCGGGGGGCCCTTCGGTGGGATGTTTTTT. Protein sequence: CASSFGGPFGGMFF.

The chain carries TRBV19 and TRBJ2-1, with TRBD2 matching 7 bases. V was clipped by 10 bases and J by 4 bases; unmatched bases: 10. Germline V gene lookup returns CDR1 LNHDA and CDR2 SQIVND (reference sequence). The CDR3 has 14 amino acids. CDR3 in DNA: TGTGCCACGATGGGGCTAGCGGCTTACAATGAGCAGTTCTTC. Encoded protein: CATMGLAAYNEQFF. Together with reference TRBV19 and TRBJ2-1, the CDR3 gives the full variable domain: DGGITQSPKYLFRKEGQNVTLSCEQNLNHDAMYWYRQDPGQGLRLIYYSQIVNDFQKGDIAEGYSVSREKKESFPLTVTSAQKNPTAFYLCATMGLAAYNEQFFGPGTRLTVL.